Each of the 6 T cell receptor beta chains below was sequenced from the same sample in a study of cytomegalovirus exposure and HLA in healthy donors. The PCR contained 60 Vbeta and 13 Jbeta primers. The protocol was immunoSEQ multiplex PCR, while the TCRdb copy is restricted to in-frame clones and leaves out a portion. This table has about 170,000 clones, 60% to 85% appearing once. The sample was PBMCs. All receptors come from a woman in her fifties or sixties in good health and CMV-seropositive.

This sequence joins TRBV19 and TRBJ2-3, with a weak D call TRBD1 (5 bases). V lost 0 bases and J 11 bases, leaving 12 bases between the germline ends. The CDR3 contains 13 residues. CDR1 and CDR2 (germline): LNHDA, SQIVND (reference sequence). The CDR3 spells CASSIDRFGQQYF. The CDR3 DNA reads as TGTGCCAGTAGTATAGATCGTTTTGGACAGCAGTATTTT.

J is TRBJ1-5 and V is TRBV2; D not certain. The CDR3 is 13 amino acids. Germline V gene lookup returns CDR1 SNHLY and CDR2 FYNNEI. The V and J ends lost 4 bases and 1 base respectively, with 5 bases between them. The CDR3 DNA reads TGTGCCAGCAGTGTACAGAGCAATCAGCCCCAGCATTTT. Translation: CASSVQSNQPQHF.

The chain employs TRBV10-3 and TRBJ1-5, with 7 bases lining up with TRBD1. J gave up 3 bases and V 10 bases, and 6 bases lay outside the gene matches. The CDR3 loop spans 13 amino acids. Per the germline V gene, CDR1 is ENHRY and CDR2 is SYGVKD. In nucleotides, the CDR3 is TGTGCCACCACAGGGGTCCTCAATCAGCCCCAGCATTTT. The encoded protein is CATTGVLNQPQHF.

CDR3 loop: CAISESYSGGSNEQFF. The CDR3 DNA follows: TGTGCCATCAGTGAGTCGTACAGCGGGGGATCCAATGAGCAGTTCTTC. The chain combines TRBV10-3 with TRBJ2-1; 8 bases are a match to TRBD2. The CDR3 extends over 16 amino acids. V dropped 0 bases and J dropped 6; count of bases not matched to a gene: 7. Germline CDR1 ENHRY, CDR2 SYGVKD.

The V call is TRBV5-4, the J call TRBJ2-7; 8 nucleotides align to TRBD1. The CDR3 is made up of 16 amino acids. Germline V gene data show CDR1 as SGHNT and CDR2 as YYREEE (reference sequence). Trimming cost V 3 bases and J 7 bases; bases outside gene matches: 15. CDR3 amino acids: CASSSRTGRDGWEQYF. The DNA of the CDR3 is TGTGCCAGCAGCTCGCGGACAGGGCGTGACGGCTGGGAGCAGTACTTC.

The chain recombines TRBV7-9 with TRBJ1-1, with TRBD1 as a possible D gene (6 bases). The CDR3 is made up of 15 amino acids. V dropped 4 bases and J dropped 7 bases, with 19 bases sitting between them. Germline assignment: CDR1 SEHNR and CDR2 FQNEAQ (reference sequence). DNA for the CDR3: TGTGCCAGCAGCTCGGGTAATCAGGGGATGGGTGAAGCTTTCTTT. Protein product: CASSSGNQGMGEAFF.